The following is a T cell receptor beta chain sequence with its context. This entry comes from a study of cytomegalovirus exposure and HLA in healthy donors. Germline CDR1 reads SEHNR; CDR2 reads FQNEAQ (reference sequence). The CDR3 has 13 amino acids. With 3 bases removed from V and 3 bases from J, the gap between germline ends came to 7 bases. 13 Jbeta primers and 60 Vbeta primers were used for the PCR. Sequencing was performed with immunoSEQ multiplex PCR; in TCRdb, only in-frame clones are kept and a portion is missing. Of about 180,000 clones listed, almost 85% are singletons. The clonotype comes from a man aged 30 to 39 in good health and CMV-seronegative. V gene TRBV7-9 combines with J gene TRBJ2-3, with D perhaps matching TRBD2 (5 bases). Sequencing was done on a sample of PBMCs. In DNA form, the CDR3 reads TGTGCCAGCAGCTTTAGCGTAACAGATACGCAGTATTTT. Translating it yields CASSFSVTDTQYF.